A selection of T cell receptor beta chains follows, all from one sample in a study of regulatory T cells in long-lasting Graves disease. Each CDR3 protein gets one entry after TCRdb re-called the multiplex PCR reads with MiXCR. The data hold 510,000 or so distinct CDR3 sequences, with 12% observed a single time. The sample was also linked to a second study, of T cells in Graves' hyperthyroidism and ophthalmopathy.

Source: peripheral blood mononuclear cells (PBMCs), taken at new diagnosis, from a patient treated with antithyroid drugs. The receptors stem from a woman aged 25-40 years with Graves disease. Each CDR3 is given without its conserved first and last residue. Clone sizes are given selectively: once, few, many, or a class where the clone is expanded.

J: TRBJ2-5
size: many
V: TRBV6-1
CDR3: ASSDRRGAGETQY

J: TRBJ1-2
size: many
V: TRBV29-1
CDR3: SGGQSYYGYT

J: TRBJ1-1
size: many
V: TRBV13
CDR3: ASSFAERNTEAF

J: TRBJ2-1
size: few
V: TRBV19
CDR3: ASKDLTSVYNEQF

J: TRBJ1-2
size: many
V: TRBV20-1
CDR3: SALRAGGAYGYT

J: TRBJ2-1
size: few
V: TRBV19
CDR3: ASKAEREMLNEQF

J: TRBJ2-7
size: many
V: TRBV2
CDR3: ASSSGQDEQY

J: TRBJ2-3
size: NA
V: TRBV10-3
CDR3: AIREPGQADTQY

J: TRBJ1-1
size: many
V: TRBV20-1
CDR3: SAVDRVNTEAF

J: TRBJ2-3
size: few
V: TRBV6-5
CDR3: ASSYESGRKTDTQY

J: TRBJ2-1
size: many
V: TRBV28
CDR3: ASSLLTSGGPGSYNEQF

J: TRBJ2-3
size: many
V: TRBV2
CDR3: ASSLAVTNTQY

J: TRBJ2-7
size: many
V: TRBV12-3/TRBV12-4
CDR3: ASSLAGFHPPQCEQY

J: TRBJ2-7
size: few
V: TRBV18
CDR3: ASSPIGTGFSYEQY

J: TRBJ1-1
size: many
V: TRBV20-1
CDR3: SAPGTGGGEPL

J: TRBJ2-1
size: NA
V: TRBV7-9
CDR3: ASSPRRGADYNGQF

J: TRBJ2-1
size: many
V: TRBV27
CDR3: ASSRRGAGVSYNEQF

J: TRBJ1-5
size: many
V: TRBV12-3/TRBV12-4
CDR3: ASSRDVGNQPQH

J: TRBJ2-1
size: many
V: TRBV2
CDR3: ASSEEQGSLNEQF

J: TRBJ2-1
size: many
V: TRBV6-1
CDR3: ASSEENRGSYNEQF

J: TRBJ2-7
size: many
V: TRBV12-3/TRBV12-4
CDR3: ASRKGLAEAYEQY

J: TRBJ2-7
size: few
V: TRBV29-1
CDR3: SVNSGQGGEQY

J: TRBJ2-1
size: many
V: TRBV6-2/TRBV6-3
CDR3: ASSPEWPDNEQF

J: TRBJ2-1
size: many
V: TRBV27
CDR3: ASSSGTSPDNEQF

J: TRBJ2-3
size: many
V: TRBV25-1
CDR3: ASSAPGQPHTDTQY

J: TRBJ1-5
size: NA
V: TRBV27
CDR3: ASLGLPVGPQH

J: TRBJ1-6
size: many
V: TRBV20-1
CDR3: SARTEGAYNSPLH

J: TRBJ2-7
size: NA
V: TRBV6-2/TRBV6-3
CDR3: ATRGTHGSYEQY

J: TRBJ2-2
size: many
V: TRBV9
CDR3: ASSDATGELF

J: TRBJ1-2
size: many
V: TRBV2
CDR3: ASSAQGIGYGYT

J: TRBJ2-3
size: NA
V: TRBV27
CDR3: ASRGVLHTDTQY

J: TRBJ2-1
size: many
V: TRBV19
CDR3: AMKIWASGSSYNEQF

J: TRBJ2-7
size: NA
V: TRBV19
CDR3: ASSIRTGGGFREQY

J: TRBJ1-2
size: many
V: TRBV20-1
CDR3: SAIPGNLNGYT

J: TRBJ1-2
size: many
V: TRBV6-2/TRBV6-3
CDR3: ASTRSGGNYGYT

J: TRBJ2-7
size: many
V: TRBV13
CDR3: ASSSPRQAQPYEQY